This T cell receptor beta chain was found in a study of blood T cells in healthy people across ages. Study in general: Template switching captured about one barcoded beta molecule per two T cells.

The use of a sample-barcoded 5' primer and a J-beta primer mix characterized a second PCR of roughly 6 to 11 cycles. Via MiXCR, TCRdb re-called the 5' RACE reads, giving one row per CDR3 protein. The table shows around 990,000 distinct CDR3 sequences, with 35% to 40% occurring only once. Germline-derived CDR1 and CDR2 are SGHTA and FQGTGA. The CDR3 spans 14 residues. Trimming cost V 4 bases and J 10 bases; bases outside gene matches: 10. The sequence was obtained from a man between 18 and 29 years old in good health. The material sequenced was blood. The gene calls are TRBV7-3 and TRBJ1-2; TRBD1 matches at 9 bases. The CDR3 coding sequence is TGTGCCAGCAGCTCCGCGGGACAGGGAAATGCCTACACCTTC. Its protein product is CASSSAGQGNAYTF.